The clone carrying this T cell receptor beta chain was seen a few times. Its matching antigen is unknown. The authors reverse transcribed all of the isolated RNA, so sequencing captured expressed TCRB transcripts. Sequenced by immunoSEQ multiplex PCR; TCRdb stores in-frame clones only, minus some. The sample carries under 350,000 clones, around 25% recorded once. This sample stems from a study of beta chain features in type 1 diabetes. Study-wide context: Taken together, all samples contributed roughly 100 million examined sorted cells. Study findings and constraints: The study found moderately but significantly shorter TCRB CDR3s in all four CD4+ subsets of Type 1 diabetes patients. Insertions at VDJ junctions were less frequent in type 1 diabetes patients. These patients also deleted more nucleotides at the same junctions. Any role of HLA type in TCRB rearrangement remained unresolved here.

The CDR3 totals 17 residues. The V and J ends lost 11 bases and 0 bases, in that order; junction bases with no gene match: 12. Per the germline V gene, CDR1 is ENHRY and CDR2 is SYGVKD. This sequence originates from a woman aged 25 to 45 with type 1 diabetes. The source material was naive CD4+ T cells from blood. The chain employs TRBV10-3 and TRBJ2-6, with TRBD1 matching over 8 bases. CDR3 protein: CAADSGTGASGANVLTF. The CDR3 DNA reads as TGTGCCGCCGATTCCGGGACAGGAGCCTCTGGGGCCAACGTCCTGACTTTC.